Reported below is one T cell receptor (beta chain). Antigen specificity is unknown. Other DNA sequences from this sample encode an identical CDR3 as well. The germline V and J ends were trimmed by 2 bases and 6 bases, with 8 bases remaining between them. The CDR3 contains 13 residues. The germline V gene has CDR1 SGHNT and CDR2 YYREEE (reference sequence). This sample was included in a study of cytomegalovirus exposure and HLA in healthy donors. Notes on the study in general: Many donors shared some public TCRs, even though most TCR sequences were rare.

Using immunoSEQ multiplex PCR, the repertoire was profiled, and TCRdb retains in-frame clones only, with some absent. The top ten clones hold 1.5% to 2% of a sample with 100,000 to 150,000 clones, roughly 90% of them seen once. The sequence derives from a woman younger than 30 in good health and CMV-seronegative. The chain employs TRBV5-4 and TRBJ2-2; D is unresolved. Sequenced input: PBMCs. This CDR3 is CASSLSLAGELFF. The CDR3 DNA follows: TGTGCCAGCAGCTTAAGTCTAGCCGGGGAGCTGTTTTTT.